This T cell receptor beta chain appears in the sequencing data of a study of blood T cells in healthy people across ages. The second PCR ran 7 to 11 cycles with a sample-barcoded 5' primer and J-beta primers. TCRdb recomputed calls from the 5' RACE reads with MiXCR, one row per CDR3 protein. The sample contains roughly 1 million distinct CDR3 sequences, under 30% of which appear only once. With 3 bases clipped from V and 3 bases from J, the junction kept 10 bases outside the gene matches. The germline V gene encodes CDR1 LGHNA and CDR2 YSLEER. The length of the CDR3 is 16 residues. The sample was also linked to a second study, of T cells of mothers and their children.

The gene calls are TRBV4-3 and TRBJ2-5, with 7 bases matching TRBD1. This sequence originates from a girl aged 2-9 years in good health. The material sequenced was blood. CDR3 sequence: CASSQDTMTGKETQYF. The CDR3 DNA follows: TGCGCCAGCAGCCAGGACACGATGACAGGGAAAGAGACCCAGTACTTC.